Listed below are T cell receptor beta chains from one sample, sequenced in a study of blood T cell repertoires in COVID-19. Libraries were prepared by immunoSEQ multiplex PCR; TCRdb keeps only in-frame clonotypes and omits some of them. The sample carries roughly 260,000 clones, 80% to 90% recorded once. Sample: peripheral blood. These receptors were taken from a woman aged 40 to 55 with acute or convalescent COVID-19. The CDR3 runs from the conserved cysteine through the conserved F or W. D genes are given only for firm matches. Clone size is stated in some rows and not others, as once, few, many or a class when expanded.

d_gene	v_gene	j_gene	abundance	CDR3aa	CDR3nt
-	TRBV7-2	TRBJ2-3	few	CASSLGGLGSVRDTQYF	TGTGCCAGCAGCTTAGGGGGTTTGGGGAGCGTGCGGGATACGCAGTATTTT
-	TRBV4-1	TRBJ1-2	once	CASSQGAPDGYTF	TGCGCCAGCAGCCAGGGGGCTCCGGATGGCTACACCTTC
TRBD1	TRBV6-5	TRBJ2-3	-	CASQGAMSTDTQYF	TGTGCCAGTCAGGGGGCGATGAGCACAGATACGCAGTATTTT
-	TRBV7-9	TRBJ1-2	-	CASSPLSGNGYTF	TGTGCCAGCAGCCCCCTTTCCGGGAATGGCTACACCTTC
TRBD1	TRBV10-3	TRBJ1-1	-	CAISTEQGARTEAFF	TGTGCCATCAGTACTGAACAGGGGGCCAGAACTGAAGCTTTCTTT
TRBD1	TRBV18	TRBJ1-1	-	CASSPWTGGRNTEAFF	TGTGCCAGCTCACCATGGACAGGGGGCAGGAACACTGAAGCTTTCTTT
-	TRBV10-2	TRBJ1-6	-	CAVGRMPYNSPLHF	TGCGCCGTGGGGAGGATGCCCTATAATTCACCCCTCCACTTT
TRBD1	TRBV24-1	TRBJ1-2	-	CATSDPQGATNYGYTF	TGTGCCACCAGTGATCCACAGGGGGCTACCAACTATGGCTACACCTTC
TRBD2	TRBV10-3	TRBJ2-3	-	CAINLPVIAGVHPTDTQYF	TGTGCCATCAACCTGCCCGTAATAGCGGGGGTCCACCCCACAGATACGCAGTATTTT
-	TRBV6-6	TRBJ1-2	-	CASSYTPDYGYTF	TGTGCCAGCAGTTACACCCCGGACTATGGCTACACCTTC
-	TRBV7-6	TRBJ2-3	-	CASSFASGSTDTQYF	TGTGCCAGCAGCTTCGCCAGCGGGTCCACAGATACGCAGTATTTT
-	TRBV27	TRBJ2-3	-	CASSTTISTDTQYF	TGTGCCAGCAGCACTACAATTAGCACAGATACGCAGTATTTT
-	TRBV29-1	TRBJ2-1	-	CSVEGAAGENEQFF	TGCAGCGTTGAAGGGGCGGCAGGGGAAAATGAGCAGTTCTTC
TRBD1	TRBV9	TRBJ2-3	-	CASGETGTFGTDTQYF	TGTGCCAGCGGGGAGACAGGGACCTTCGGCACAGATACGCAGTATTTT
-	TRBV6-5	TRBJ1-2	-	CASTTVRPSGYTF	TGTGCCAGCACCACGGTGAGGCCCTCCGGCTACACCTTC
TRBD1	TRBV10-2	TRBJ1-6	-	CASRTGTGLFSPLHF	TGCGCCAGCAGAACCGGGACAGGGTTGTTTTCACCCCTCCACTTT
-	TRBV30	TRBJ2-2	-	CAWSVRTGGELFF	TGTGCCTGGAGTGTACGGACGGGAGGGGAGCTGTTTTTT
-	TRBV10-2	TRBJ1-2	-	CASSETGANYGYTF	TGCGCCAGCAGTGAGACAGGAGCTAACTATGGCTACACCTTC
TRBD2	TRBV5-1	TRBJ2-5	-	CASGVRPGGQGMETQYF	TGCGCCAGCGGAGTACGGCCGGGAGGGCAAGGGATGGAGACCCAGTACTTC
-	TRBV10-2	TRBJ2-5	-	CASSEDGGWETQYF	TGCGCCAGCAGTGAGGATGGGGGCTGGGAGACCCAGTACTTC
TRBD1	TRBV10-3	TRBJ1-1	-	CAIRRGQGLGTEAFF	TGTGCCATCAGGCGAGGACAGGGGCTAGGGACTGAAGCTTTCTTT
-	TRBV7-7	TRBJ2-1	once	CASSIGLATNNEQFF	TGTGCCAGCAGCATCGGACTGGCGACAAACAATGAGCAGTTCTTC